The present T cell receptor beta chain was sequenced within a study of sequential checkpoint blockade in melanoma. Overall study: Matched biopsies came pretreatment and at week 13 for approximately 20 patients.

Treatment noted: randomized to nivolumab then ipilimumab (arm A) or the reverse (arm B). Patients had received no earlier DNA-damaging chemotherapy. Study conclusions and caveats: Pretreatment TIL clonality tracked with response in the nivolumab-first arm.

This clone is classed as medium-sized. Its antigen is not known. Repertoires were generated with immunoSEQ multiplex PCR, while TCRdb's copy carries only in-frame clones and drops some. The sample contains around 2,700 clones, approximately 17% of which appear only once. This specimen consisted of tumor tissue (inferred from file names), obtained from a patient given nivolumab and ipilimumab in sequence. The receptor comes from a human donor with melanoma.

The CDR3 DNA is TGTGCCAGCAGTTACGGCGAGCGCCCGGGGAATGAGCAGTTCTTC. It is translated as CASSYGERPGNEQFF. The V gene is TRBV6-8, the J gene TRBJ2-1, with a tentative D call TRBD2 (5 bases). The V end lost 2 bases, the J end lost 7 bases, and 15 bases lay between the germline ends. This CDR3 has 15 residues. The germline V gene encodes CDR1 MNHGY and CDR2 SAAAGT.